Below are 9 T cell receptor beta chains sequenced from a single sample in a study of cytomegalovirus exposure and HLA in healthy donors. Sequencing was performed with immunoSEQ multiplex PCR; in TCRdb, only in-frame clones are kept and a portion is missing. The sample includes 250,000 to 300,000 clones, 90% of them seen just once. Material for sequencing was PBMCs. These receptors came from a woman aged 18-29 years in good health and CMV-seronegative.

This clone was seen just once. J is TRBJ2-1 and V is TRBV7-6, with TRBD2 matching 7 bases. The ends lost 1 base at V and 7 bases at J; junction bases unmatched: 10. The CDR3 has 16 residues. The germline V gene has CDR1 SGHVS and CDR2 FNYEAQ. CDR3 nucleotides: TGTGCCAGCAGCTTAGGGACTAGGTCTACGGGGAATGAGCAGTTCTTC. It specifies CASSLGTRSTGNEQFF.

The chain is built from TRBV6-4 and TRBJ2-3; TRBD2 matches 12 bases. V was clipped by 4 bases and J by 2 bases; unmatched bases: 1. The germline gives CDR1 MRHNA, CDR2 SNTAGT. The CDR3 length is 15 residues. The CDR3 reads CASSASGGATDTQYF. In DNA form, the CDR3 reads TGTGCCAGCAGTGCTAGCGGGGGGGCCACAGATACGCAGTATTTT.

This clone came up a few times. This chain uses TRBV5-1 with TRBJ2-7; 9 bases are a match to TRBD1. This CDR3 has 14 amino acids. Germline loops: CDR1 SGHRS, CDR2 YFSETQ. V lost 4 bases and J lost 5; bases outside the gene matches: 7. The CDR3 DNA reads TGCGCCAGCAGCCTCGGACAGGGGTACCACGAGCAGTACGTC. It encodes CASSLGQGYHEQYV.

The chain couples TRBV7-2 to TRBJ2-7, with D possibly matching TRBD1 (6 bases). In germline, CDR1 is SGHTA, CDR2 FQGNSA. The V gene lost 2 bases and the J gene lost 2 bases, with 10 bases spanning the gap. The length of the CDR3 is 14 residues. The CDR3 region is CASSLTGSTYEQYF. DNA for the CDR3: TGTGCCAGCAGCTTAACAGGGTCGACCTACGAGCAGTACTTC.

This sequence joins TRBV5-1 and TRBJ2-2; 9 bases are shared with TRBD1. This CDR3 spans 17 amino acids. Per the germline V gene, CDR1 is SGHRS and CDR2 is YFSETQ. After removal of 6 bases from V and 5 bases from J, the junction contained 14 bases not matched to a gene. The CDR3 nucleotides are TGCGCCAGCATCCAGGGGCCCGGGACAGGGTTAACCGGGGAGCTGTTTTTT. Protein product: CASIQGPGTGLTGELFF.

V gene TRBV10-2 combines with J gene TRBJ2-5, with D possibly being TRBD2 (5 bases). V was pared by 6 bases and J by 1 base, with 9 bases between. This CDR3 has 13 amino acids. Germline assignment: CDR1 WSHSY and CDR2 SAAADI. DNA of the CDR3: TGCGCCAGCAGGAGACTACCCCAAGAGACCCAGTACTTC. Translated, it gives CASRRLPQETQYF.

This clone occurred once. The V gene is TRBV5-1, the J gene TRBJ2-1; tentative D call: TRBD1 (5 bases). V lost 0 bases, J lost 8 bases, and 12 bases lay in between. The V gene's germline CDR1 is SGHRS and CDR2 YFSETQ. The CDR3 spans 14 residues. The CDR3 DNA is TGCGCCAGCAGCTTGGAAAGCAGGGTCGATGAGCAGTTCTTC. The encoded protein is CASSLESRVDEQFF. The full variable domain, with the rest looked up from reference TRBV5-1 and TRBJ2-1, is KAGVTQTPRYLIKTRGQQVTLSCSPISGHRSVSWYQQTPGQGLQFLFEYFSETQRNKGNFPGRFSGRQFSNSRSEMNVSTLELGDSALYLCASSLESRVDEQFFGPGTRLTVL.

This chain connects TRBV9 to TRBJ2-3; a possible D gene is TRBD2 (5 bases). CDR3 length: 16 residues. Germline V lookup: CDR1 SGDLS, CDR2 YYNGEE. V was cut by 4 bases and J by 2 bases, with 17 bases left in between. CDR3 DNA: TGTGCCAGCAGCCCAACAGTCGGGGTGACCACAGATACGCAGTATTTT. This gives the protein CASSPTVGVTTDTQYF. Together with reference TRBV9 and TRBJ2-3, the CDR3 gives the full variable domain: DSGVTQTPKHLITATGQRVTLRCSPRSGDLSVYWYQQSLDQGLQFLIQYYNGEERAKGNILERFSAQQFPDLHSELNLSSLELGDSALYFCASSPTVGVTTDTQYFGPGTRLTVL.

CDR3 in amino acids: CASSQDRGLDGELFF. The CDR3 region has the DNA TGCGCCAGCAGCCAAGATAGGGGGCTGGACGGGGAGCTGTTTTTT. The rearrangement links TRBV4-1 to TRBJ2-2, with 7 nucleotides matching TRBD1. Germline-derived CDR1 and CDR2 are MGHRA and YSYEKL. The CDR3 consists of 15 residues. V dropped 0 bases and J dropped 7; count of bases not matched to a gene: 5.